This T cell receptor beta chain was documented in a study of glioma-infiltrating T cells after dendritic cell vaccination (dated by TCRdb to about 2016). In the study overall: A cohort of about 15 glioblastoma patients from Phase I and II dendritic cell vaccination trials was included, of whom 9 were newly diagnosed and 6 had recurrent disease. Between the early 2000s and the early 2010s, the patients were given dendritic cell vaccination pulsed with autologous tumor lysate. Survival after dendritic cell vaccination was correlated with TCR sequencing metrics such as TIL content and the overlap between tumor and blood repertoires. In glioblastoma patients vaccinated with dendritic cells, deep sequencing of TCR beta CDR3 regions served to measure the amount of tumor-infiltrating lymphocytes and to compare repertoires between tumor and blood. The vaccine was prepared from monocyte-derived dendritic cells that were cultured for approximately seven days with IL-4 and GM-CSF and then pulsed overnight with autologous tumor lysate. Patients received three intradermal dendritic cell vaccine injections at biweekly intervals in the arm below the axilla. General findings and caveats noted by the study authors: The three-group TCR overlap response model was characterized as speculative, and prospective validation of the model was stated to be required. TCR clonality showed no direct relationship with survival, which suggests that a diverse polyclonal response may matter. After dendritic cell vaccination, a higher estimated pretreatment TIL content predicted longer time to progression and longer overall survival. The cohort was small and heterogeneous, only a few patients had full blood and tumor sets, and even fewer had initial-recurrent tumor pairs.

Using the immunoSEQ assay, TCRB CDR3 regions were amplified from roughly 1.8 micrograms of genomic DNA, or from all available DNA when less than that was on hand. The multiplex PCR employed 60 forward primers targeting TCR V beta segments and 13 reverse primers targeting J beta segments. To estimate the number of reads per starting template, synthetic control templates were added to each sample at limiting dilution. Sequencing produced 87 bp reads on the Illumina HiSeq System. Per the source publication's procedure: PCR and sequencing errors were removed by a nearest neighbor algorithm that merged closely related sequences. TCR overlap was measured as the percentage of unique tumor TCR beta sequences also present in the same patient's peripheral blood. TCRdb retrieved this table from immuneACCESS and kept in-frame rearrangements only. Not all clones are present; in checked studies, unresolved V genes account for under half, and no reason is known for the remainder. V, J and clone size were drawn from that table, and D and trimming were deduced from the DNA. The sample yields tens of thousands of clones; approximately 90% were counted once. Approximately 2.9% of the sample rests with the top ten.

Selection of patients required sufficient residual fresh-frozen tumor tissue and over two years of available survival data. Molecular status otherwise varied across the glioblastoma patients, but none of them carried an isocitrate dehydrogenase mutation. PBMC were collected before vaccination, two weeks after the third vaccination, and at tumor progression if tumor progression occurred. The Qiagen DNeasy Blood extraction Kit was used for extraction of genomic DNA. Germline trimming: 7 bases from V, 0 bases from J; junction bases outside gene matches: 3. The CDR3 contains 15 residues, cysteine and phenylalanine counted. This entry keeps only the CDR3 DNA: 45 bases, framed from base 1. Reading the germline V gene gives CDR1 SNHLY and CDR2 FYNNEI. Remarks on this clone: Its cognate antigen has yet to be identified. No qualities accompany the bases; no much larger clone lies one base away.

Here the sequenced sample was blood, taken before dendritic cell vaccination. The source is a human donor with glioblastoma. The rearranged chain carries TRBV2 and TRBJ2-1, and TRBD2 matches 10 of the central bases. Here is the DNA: TGTGCCAGCACGCCTAGCGGGAGCTCCTACAATGAGCAGTTCTTC. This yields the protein CASTPSGSSYNEQFF. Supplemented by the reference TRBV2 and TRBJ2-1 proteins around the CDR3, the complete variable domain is EPEVTQTPSHQVTQMGQEVILRCVPISNHLYFYWYRQILGQKVEFLVSFYNNEISEKSEIFDDQFSVERPDGSNFTLKIRSTKLEDSAMYFCASTPSGSSYNEQFFGPGTRLTVL.